What follows is one TCR beta chain and its context. This sample stems from a study of blood T cell repertoires in COVID-19. Clones were sequenced by immunoSEQ multiplex PCR, and TCRdb holds only the in-frame ones, with some missing. The sample lists 150,000 or so clones; about 80% were seen once. Participants were aged roughly 18 to 90 years from roughly 25 US areas. Germline values: CDR1 SNHLY, CDR2 FYNNEI. This CDR3 region has 12 residues. The V gene lost 6 bases and the J gene lost 3 bases, with 8 bases spanning the gap. This clonotype originated in a woman in her fifties or sixties who had recovered from COVID-19. The sequencing input was PBMCs or T cells enriched from blood (not recorded which). The rearrangement uses TRBV2 and TRBJ1-2, with D unresolved. CDR3 sequence reads: CASRTRDYGYTF. Written as DNA, the CDR3 is TGTGCCAGCAGGACCCGGGACTATGGCTACACCTTC.